Shown below are 8 T cell receptor beta chains from a single sample sequenced in a study of molecular identifiers for immune sequencing clone quantification. TCRdb redid the calling of the PCR reads with MiXCR, one entry per CDR3 protein. The sample gives about 510,000 distinct CDR3 sequences, about a fifth of which show up once; under 0.85% is in the top ten. Material for sequencing was naive CD8+ T cells from blood, with Jurkat cell RNA spiked in. Documented subset: FACS-sorted CD8+CD4-CCR7+CD45RA+ naive T cells. The source is a human donor in good health. Some libraries in this study had Jurkat cell RNA spiked in.

A note on this clonotype: Given a much more abundant clone one base away, this may be a read error. The V gene is TRBV28, the J gene TRBJ2-7; D may match TRBD1 or TRBD2 (5 bases each). Looked up from germline, CDR1 is MDHEN and CDR2 is SYDVKM. This CDR3 is built from 14 residues. The DNA of the CDR3 is TGTGCCAGCAGTTTCAGAGGGGCCGGGTACGTGCAGTACTTC. This gives the protein CASSFRGAGYVQYF.

In this sample, this clonotype turned up a few times. The CDR3, as DNA: TGTGCCAGCTCATCATCCGGGACGGCTCAGTACGAGCAGTACTTC. This encodes CASSSSGTAQYEQYF. The V and J genes are TRBV18 and TRBJ2-7; tentatively, D is TRBD1 or TRBD2 (5 bases each). The CDR3 contains 15 residues. V was trimmed by 5 bases and J by 4 bases, leaving 18 bases between them. Germline V gene lookup returns CDR1 KGHSH and CDR2 LQKENI.

CDR3 in DNA: TGTGCCAGCAGCTGGGACAGCGGCTATGGCTACACCTTC. This sequence encodes CASSWDSGYGYTF. The chain joins TRBV5-4 to TRBJ1-2; TRBD1 agrees at 7 bases. Germline V gene sequence: CDR1 SGHNT, CDR2 YYREEE (reference sequence). The junction had 3 bases not matched to a gene; V was cut back by 3 bases and J by 4 bases. The CDR3 has 13 amino acids.

As regards this clonotype: This clone may be a read error of a much larger clone one base away. The chain recombines TRBV7-3 with TRBJ2-5; a possible D gene is TRBD1 (5 bases). The CDR3 extends over 15 amino acids. Germline CDR1 reads SGHTA; CDR2 reads FQGTGA. The CDR3 protein is CASNLMGLDQETQYF. In nucleotides, the CDR3 is TGTGCCAGCAACTTAATGGGGCTAGACCAAGAGACCCAGTACTTC.

This clonotype has just a few counts. The chain is built from TRBV6-2 or TRBV6-3 and TRBJ2-3, with D perhaps TRBD2 (6 bases). Trimming pared 7 bases from V and 4 bases from J, leaving 12 bases between. The CDR3 length is 13 residues. Germline V gives CDR1 MNHEY, CDR2 SVGEGT. For the CDR3, the DNA is TGTGCCAGCATCGGAGGGTGGGCAGATACGCAGTATTTT. This gives the protein CASIGGWADTQYF.

The chain combines TRBV6-6 with TRBJ2-1; D perhaps matches TRBD2 (5 bases). The CDR3 contains 15 residues. Between the trimmed V and J ends, which lost 6 bases and 10 bases, there was a span of 22 bases. Per the germline V gene, CDR1 is MNHNY and CDR2 is SVGAGI (reference sequence). This chain's CDR3 is CASSPKGGAAREQFF. CDR3 DNA sequence: TGTGCCAGCAGCCCCAAAGGCGGAGCGGCCCGCGAGCAGTTCTTC.

This sequence joins TRBV9 and TRBJ2-2; D is ambiguous. This CDR3 is 15 amino acids long. Looked up from germline, CDR1 is SGDLS and CDR2 is YYNGEE. V lost 0 bases and J lost 4, with 10 bases in between. The CDR3 DNA reads as TGTGCCAGCAGCGTAGGCGATCCGGTCACCGGGGAGCTGTTTTTT. The encoded protein is CASSVGDPVTGELFF.

This clonotype has only a few counts. The rearrangement links TRBV7-2 to TRBJ2-2, with TRBD2 matching 13 bases. The trim removed 5 bases at V and 3 bases at J, leaving 9 bases unmatched. CDR1 is SGHTA, CDR2 FQGNSA, per germline. The length of the CDR3 is 18 residues. The CDR3 reads CASSPGGGLAGDTGELFF. The CDR3 bases are TGTGCCAGCAGCCCGGGGGGTGGACTAGCGGGAGACACCGGGGAGCTGTTTTTT.